These 13 T cell receptor beta chains share one sample of origin, sequenced in a study of blood T cell repertoires in COVID-19. Some clones are missing from TCRdb's copy, which holds only in-frame ones; the method was immunoSEQ multiplex PCR. The sample lists approximately 250,000 clones, approximately 90% occurring once. Sequenced input: PBMCs or T cells enriched from blood (not recorded which). The source is a woman aged 25 to 45 who had recovered from COVID-19.

This clone was picked up one time. V is TRBV7-9 and J is TRBJ2-3; no firm D call. Germline values: CDR1 SEHNR, CDR2 FQNEAQ (reference sequence). V lost 5 bases to trimming and J lost 0 bases, with 18 bases between them. This CDR3 has 17 amino acids. The CDR3 is CASSPPRRDPSTDTQYF. DNA of the CDR3: TGTGCCAGCAGCCCCCCCCGCCGCGATCCTAGCACAGATACGCAGTATTTT.

The chain uses TRBV15 and TRBJ1-2; the D is unclear. Trimming shortened V by 1 base and J by 8 bases, and 5 bases separated the two germline ends. CDR1 and CDR2 from the germline V gene are LNHNV and YYDKDF (reference sequence). This CDR3 comprises 11 residues. CDR3 DNA sequence: TGTGCCACCAGCAGAGGAGAGGGCTACACCTTC. The encoded protein is CATSRGEGYTF.

The chain uses TRBV28 and TRBJ1-2; D is unclear. The germline CDR1 and CDR2 sequences are MDHEN and SYDVKM. Trimming removed 6 bases at V and 4 bases at J, with 12 bases between. The CDR3 loop spans 13 amino acids. CDR3 sequence reads: CASRPPPVYGYTF. DNA for the CDR3: TGTGCCAGCAGACCCCCGCCGGTCTATGGCTACACCTTC.

The chain joins TRBV27 to TRBJ2-7, with 9 bases matching TRBD2. The germline CDR1 and CDR2 sequences are MNHEY and SMNVEV (reference sequence). The CDR3 loop spans 15 amino acids. V was clipped by 3 bases and J by 4 bases; unmatched bases: 7. The CDR3 here is CASSFSGRGWYEQYF. DNA for the CDR3: TGTGCCAGCAGTTTTAGCGGGAGAGGGTGGTACGAGCAGTACTTC.

V usage is TRBV28 and J usage is TRBJ1-5; 9 bases align to TRBD1. The CDR3 contains 15 residues. V trimming: 7 bases; J trimming: 5 bases; junction bases outside the gene matches: 9. CDR1 is MDHEN, CDR2 SYDVKM, per germline. CDR3 region: CASIFTGQGYQPQHF. The DNA of the CDR3 is TGTGCCAGCATTTTTACGGGACAGGGATATCAGCCCCAGCATTTT.

The chain combines TRBV6-7 with TRBJ1-2; TRBD1 agrees at 10 bases. TRBV6-7 is given ORF status, its function remaining uncertain. Trimming at V came to 9 bases and at J to 7 bases, leaving 14 bases not matched to a gene. The CDR3 is made up of 15 amino acids. CDR3 in amino acids: CASPGQGNPPGGYTF. Here the CDR3 DNA reads TGTGCCAGTCCGGGACAGGGGAACCCGCCGGGTGGCTACACCTTC.

This sequence joins TRBV5-1 and TRBJ2-2; tentatively, D is TRBD2 (6 bases). V was shortened by 5 bases and J by 4 bases, with 12 bases between the two germline ends. Per the germline V gene, CDR1 is SGHRS and CDR2 is YFSETQ. The CDR3 runs to 14 residues. In nucleotides, the CDR3 is TGCGCCAGCAGAATGGAGGGAGGCACCGGGGAGCTGTTTTTT. This sequence encodes CASRMEGGTGELFF.

The rearrangement links TRBV12-3 or TRBV12-4 to TRBJ1-5, with unresolved D. V gave up 3 bases and J gave up 5 bases, with 8 bases separating them. The CDR3 runs to 13 residues. CDR3 loop: CASSFGNDQPQHF. CDR3 coding DNA: TGTGCCAGCAGTTTCGGGAATGATCAGCCCCAGCATTTT.

This clone has just one count. V and J are TRBV9 and TRBJ2-7; 9 bases match TRBD1. The CDR3 loop spans 16 amino acids. Trimming at V came to 0 bases and at J to 4 bases, leaving 8 bases not matched to a gene. Germline CDR1 is SGDLS and CDR2 is YYNGEE. CDR3 amino acids: CASSVASTGGGYEQYF. In DNA form, the CDR3 reads TGTGCCAGCAGCGTAGCAAGTACAGGGGGCGGGTACGAGCAGTACTTC.

This clone has just one count. The CDR3 coding sequence is TGCGCCAGCAAGTACAGGGTACATAATTCACCCCTCCACTTT. Its protein is CASKYRVHNSPLHF. The chain is built from TRBV10-1 and TRBJ1-6; D perhaps matches TRBD1 (6 bases). The CDR3 runs 14 residues. Between the trimmed V and J ends, which lost 7 bases and 5 bases, there was a span of 12 bases. Germline-derived CDR1 and CDR2 are WNHNN and SYGVQD (reference sequence).

This sequence joins TRBV10-2 and TRBJ2-7, with TRBD2 identical over 13 bases. Germline lookup yields CDR1 WSHSY and CDR2 SAAADI. Germline trimming cut 3 bases from V and 3 bases from J; bases unmatched to any gene: 5. The CDR3 consists of 16 residues. The CDR3 loop is CASSDPGLAGVYEQYF. The DNA for the CDR3 is TGCGCCAGCAGTGACCCTGGACTAGCGGGAGTCTACGAGCAGTACTTC.

CDR3 bases: TGTGCCAGCGGACAGGGGCAAGGCTACACCTTC. The encoded protein is CASGQGQGYTF. This chain connects TRBV27 to TRBJ1-2; 9 bases are a match to TRBD1. V gave up 8 bases and J gave up 8 bases; unmatched junction bases: 3. Germline V gene data show CDR1 as MNHEY and CDR2 as SMNVEV (reference sequence). The CDR3 extends over 11 amino acids.

This clone was detected only a few times. V and J are TRBV7-2 and TRBJ1-2, with D possibly matching TRBD1 (5 bases). V was pared by 0 bases and J by 7 bases, with 15 bases between. Germline CDR1 reads SGHTA; CDR2 reads FQGNSA. The CDR3 is made up of 15 amino acids. CDR3 nucleotides: TGTGCCAGCAGCTTAGCGAAGGCCCTCGGGGGTGGCTACACCTTC. Residues: CASSLAKALGGGYTF.